The 12 T cell receptor beta chains presented below share a single source sample, sequenced in a study of shared clonotypes between healthy human individuals. The assay was immunoSEQ multiplex PCR, and TCRdb's table has in-frame clones only and misses some. The sample contains approximately 2.1 million clones, about 92% of which appear only once. The sample was naive CD4+ T cells from PBMCs. Sample subset: CD45RA+ positively selected. The receptors derive from a young man in good health. Some clones in this sample may be carry-over from other donors' samples.

The chain couples TRBV7-9 to TRBJ1-3; perhaps TRBD1 as D (6 bases). The V and J ends lost 5 bases and 6 bases respectively, with 11 bases between them. CDR1 is SEHNR, CDR2 FQNEAQ, per germline (reference sequence). This CDR3 contains 13 residues. The CDR3: CASSPGTQNTIYF. As DNA, the CDR3 is TGTGCCAGCAGCCCCGGGACACAAAACACCATATATTTT.

This chain links TRBV18 with TRBJ1-6; D remains ambiguous. The CDR3 runs 14 residues. The V end lost 4 bases, the J end lost 0 bases, and 4 bases lay between the germline ends. The germline V gene has CDR1 KGHSH and CDR2 LQKENI. CDR3 in DNA: TGTGCCAGCTCACGAAGCTCCTATAATTCACCCCTCCACTTT. Amino acid sequence: CASSRSSYNSPLHF.

This clone came up a few times. The chain employs TRBV7-9 and TRBJ1-1; D is unresolved. V dropped 7 bases and J dropped 3 bases, with 12 bases sitting between them. CDR1 and CDR2 from the germline V gene are SEHNR and FQNEAQ (reference sequence). The CDR3 length is 13 residues. The CDR3 loop is CASTLIGDTEAFF. The DNA of the CDR3 is TGTGCCAGCACCCTGATTGGGGACACTGAAGCTTTCTTT.

The chain carries TRBV5-1 and TRBJ2-1; D ambiguous. There are 12 residues in the CDR3. V was pared by 3 bases and J by 9 bases, with 10 bases between. CDR1 is SGHRS, CDR2 YFSETQ, per germline. The CDR3 sequence is CASSSPSPEQFF. The CDR3 DNA is TGCGCCAGCAGCTCCCCTAGTCCTGAGCAGTTCTTC.

This sequence joins TRBV30 and TRBJ1-5, with D possibly TRBD1 on 5 matching bases. This CDR3 has 15 amino acids. V lost 5 bases and J lost 4, with 18 bases in between. Germline V gene sequence: CDR1 GTSNPN, CDR2 SVGIG (reference sequence). Here the CDR3 DNA reads TGTGCCTGGGGACCCCCCGCAGGGATGAATCAGCCCCAGCATTTT. Protein: CAWGPPAGMNQPQHF.

This chain connects TRBV18 to TRBJ2-2; 12 bases map to TRBD2. Per the germline V gene, CDR1 is KGHSH and CDR2 is LQKENI. The V and J ends lost 6 bases and 2 bases, in that order; junction bases with no gene match: 4. CDR3 length: 16 amino acids. CDR3 residues: CASSGTSGPNTGELFF. Here the CDR3 DNA reads TGTGCCAGCTCGGGGACTAGCGGGCCTAACACCGGGGAGCTGTTTTTT.

In this sample, this clone turned up once. The V and J genes are TRBV7-6 and TRBJ1-6; 9 positions match TRBD1. The junction had 5 bases not matched to a gene; V was cut back by 4 bases and J by 10 bases. CDR1 and CDR2 (germline): SGHVS, FNYEAQ. The CDR3 extends over 14 amino acids. Here the CDR3 DNA reads TGTGCCAGCAGCTACCGGGACAGGGACTCACCCCTCCACTTT. This codes for CASSYRDRDSPLHF.

Only one count was recorded for this clone. V and J are TRBV5-1 and TRBJ1-4; D not resolved. The CDR3 sequence is 14 residues long. Germline CDR1 SGHRS, CDR2 YFSETQ. V was clipped by 2 bases and J by 4 bases, with 9 bases between them. The CDR3 sequence is CASSLDPFNEKLFF. CDR3 nucleotide sequence: TGCGCCAGCAGCTTAGACCCCTTTAATGAAAAACTGTTTTTT. The variable domain in full, with the rest retrieved from reference TRBV5-1 and TRBJ1-4, is KAGVTQTPRYLIKTRGQQVTLSCSPISGHRSVSWYQQTPGQGLQFLFEYFSETQRNKGNFPGRFSGRQFSNSRSEMNVSTLELGDSALYLCASSLDPFNEKLFFGSGTQLSVL.

The V gene is TRBV7-8, the J gene TRBJ2-3; 11 nucleotides match TRBD2. CDR1 SGHVS and CDR2 FQNEAQ come from the germline V gene. The V gene end was trimmed by 5 bases and the J gene end by 3 bases; junction bases not matched to a gene: 7. This CDR3 spans 16 amino acids. The CDR3 sequence is CASSPPSSGRTDTQYF. CDR3 DNA sequence: TGTGCCAGCAGCCCACCCTCTAGCGGGAGGACAGATACGCAGTATTTT.

This clone was recorded once. The CDR3 sequence is CASSPHSSGANVLTF. The CDR3 DNA reads as TGTGCCAGCAGTCCGCATAGCTCTGGGGCCAACGTCCTGACTTTC. This chain joins TRBV7-2 and TRBJ2-6, with D hard to call. Germline V gene data show CDR1 as SGHTA and CDR2 as FQGNSA. The length of the CDR3 is 15 residues. V lost 6 bases, J lost 0 bases, and 9 bases lay in between.

The chain recombines TRBV5-6 with TRBJ1-1; D is undetermined. V lost 0 bases, J lost 3 bases, and 12 bases lay in between. Germline V lookup: CDR1 SGHDT, CDR2 YYEEEE. The CDR3 sequence is 15 residues long. CDR3 nucleotides: TGTGCCAGCAGCTTGGGGCCGGGTTCAGACACTGAAGCTTTCTTT. It codes for CASSLGPGSDTEAFF.

On this clone: Additional DNA sequences in this sample encode the identical CDR3. The V and J genes are TRBV5-4 and TRBJ2-1; D assignment may be TRBD1 or TRBD2 (6 bases each). Deletions cut 4 bases from V and 0 bases from J, with 14 bases between. There are 16 residues in the CDR3. Germline V CDR1 and CDR2: SGHNT, YYREEE (reference sequence). CDR3 sequence (DNA): TGTGCCAGCAGCCTGGGGGGCCTAAGCTCCTACAATGAGCAGTTCTTC. As protein: CASSLGGLSSYNEQFF.